The 9 T cell receptor beta chains listed next were all sequenced from one sample in a study of blood T cell repertoires in COVID-19. The protocol was immunoSEQ multiplex PCR, while the TCRdb copy is restricted to in-frame clones and leaves out a portion. The sample includes about 170,000 clones, around 82% of them seen just once. The sequenced sample consisted of peripheral blood. All receptors come from a woman of 80 years or more with acute or convalescent COVID-19.

This rearrangement joins TRBV19 to TRBJ2-1; 7 bases are a match to TRBD2. In germline, CDR1 is LNHDA, CDR2 SQIVND (reference sequence). After removal of 1 base from V and 9 bases from J, the junction contained 3 bases not matched to a gene. This CDR3 spans 13 amino acids. CDR3 region: CASSIGGGGEQFF. In DNA, the CDR3 is TGTGCCAGTAGTATAGGGGGCGGGGGTGAGCAGTTCTTC.

The genes are TRBV15 and TRBJ2-5, with D tentatively TRBD2 (7 bases). CDR3 size: 15 residues. Germline V gene sequence: CDR1 LNHNV, CDR2 YYDKDF (reference sequence). The V gene lost 3 bases and the J gene lost 3 bases, with 14 bases spanning the gap. Here the CDR3 DNA reads TGTGCCACCAGCAGGGGGGGGCTAGCCAAAGAGACCCAGTACTTC. Protein: CATSRGGLAKETQYF.

The chain recombines TRBV4-2 with TRBJ1-2; no reliable D call. This CDR3 comprises 14 residues. Trimming cost V 0 bases and J 4 bases, with 9 bases left between them. Germline CDR1 is LGHNA and CDR2 is YNFKEQ. CDR3 sequence reads: CASSQDWAAYGYTF. The CDR3 DNA is TGTGCCAGCAGCCAAGATTGGGCAGCCTATGGCTACACCTTC.

The V and J genes are TRBV5-1 and TRBJ1-2, with unresolved D. The CDR3 loop spans 11 amino acids. CDR1 SGHRS and CDR2 YFSETQ come from the germline V gene. The V gene lost 8 bases and the J gene lost 5 bases, with 10 bases spanning the gap. The CDR3 region is CASQGGYGYTF. CDR3 bases: TGCGCCAGTCAAGGAGGTTATGGCTACACCTTC. The full variable domain, rest sourced from reference TRBV5-1 and TRBJ1-2, is KAGVTQTPRYLIKTRGQQVTLSCSPISGHRSVSWYQQTPGQGLQFLFEYFSETQRNKGNFPGRFSGRQFSNSRSEMNVSTLELGDSALYLCASQGGYGYTFGSGTRLTVV.

J is TRBJ2-7 and V is TRBV5-5, with 9 bases identical to TRBD2. Germline V gene sequence: CDR1 SGHKS, CDR2 YYEKEE (reference sequence). V lost 0 bases to trimming and J lost 4 bases; unmatched junction nucleotides: 11. The CDR3 length is 17 residues. CDR3 loop: CASSLAQGSGSAYEQYF. The CDR3, as DNA: TGTGCCAGCAGCTTGGCCCAGGGTAGCGGGAGCGCATACGAGCAGTACTTC.

J is TRBJ1-1 and V is TRBV25-1; D unclear. Trimming took 2 bases from V and 4 from J, leaving 8 bases between them. This CDR3 is 13 amino acids long. CDR1 and CDR2 from the germline V gene are MGHDK and SYGVNS. The CDR3 sequence is CASSEQAGTEAFF. The CDR3 DNA reads as TGTGCCAGCAGTGAACAGGCGGGCACTGAAGCTTTCTTT.

In this sample, this clone turned up a few times. The chain links TRBV27 to TRBJ2-7; 8 bases match TRBD2. The V gene's germline CDR1 is MNHEY and CDR2 SMNVEV (reference sequence). CDR3 length equals 16 residues. V gave up 6 bases and J gave up 2 bases; unmatched junction bases: 12. The CDR3 loop is CASSRGGSSLTYEQYF. DNA of the CDR3: TGTGCCAGCAGCCGGGGGGGCTCTTCCCTTACCTACGAGCAGTACTTC.

This chain uses TRBV3-1 (or the pseudogene TRBV3-2) with TRBJ1-6; D uncertain. Germline V gene data show CDR1 as LGHDT and CDR2 as YNNKEL (reference sequence). Trimming pared 2 bases from V and 8 bases from J, leaving 10 bases between. The CDR3 sequence is 14 residues long. CDR3 amino acids: CASSQNNGDSPLHF. The DNA for the CDR3 is TGTGCCAGCAGCCAAAACAACGGGGATTCACCCCTCCACTTT.

The gene calls are TRBV19 and TRBJ2-6; TRBD1 is a possible D gene (6 bases). CDR3 length equals 17 residues. Germline CDR1 and CDR2: LNHDA and SQIVND (reference sequence). V lost 0 bases to trimming and J lost 0 bases, with 9 bases between them. The CDR3 loop reads CASSIEGAHSGANVLTF. The CDR3 nucleotides are TGTGCCAGTAGTATAGAGGGGGCCCACTCTGGGGCCAACGTCCTGACTTTC.